This TCR delta chain was sequenced in a study of Vδ1+ human thymocytes. Findings and caveats of the study: Thymic TRG and TRD repertoires appeared highly polyclonal, with Gaussian CDR3 length distributions.

RNA was extracted from the cells and then reverse transcribed. CDR3 amplicons came from multiplex PCR with pooled V-gene forward and constant-region reverse primers. TCRdb fed the multiplex PCR reads into CATT to redo clone calling. The table has over 45,000 delta-chain clones, about 15% seen once. The CDR3 consists of 15 residues. The germline V gene encodes CDR1 TSWWSYY and CDR2 QGS. V shed 5 bases and J 3 bases; nucleotides not matched to a gene: 7. The sample holds a few counts of this clone. Its cognate antigen is unknown. The rearrangement links TRDV1 to TRDJ1; the match to TRDD3 covers 9 bases. This TCR derives from a girl under three years old who had congenital heart surgery. Sample: Vdelta1+ gamma-delta thymocytes from the thymus. This sample's subset: FACS-sorted CD3+ TCRalphabeta- TCRVdelta1+ TCRVdelta2- thymocytes. The CDR3 nucleotides are TGTGCTCTTGGGATGTTCCGGGGGATACCCGATAAACTCATCTTT. Translating it yields CALGMFRGIPDKLIF.